Following are 10 T cell receptor beta chains from one sample sequenced in a study of blood T cell repertoires in COVID-19. The method was immunoSEQ multiplex PCR; TCRdb's version includes in-frame clones alone and lacks a portion of them. The profile covers approximately 280,000 clones, with about four fifths appearing a single time and over 4% taken by the ten largest. Sequenced input: PBMCs or T cells enriched from blood (not recorded which). The receptor source for this set is a man aged 35 to 55 who had been exposed to COVID-19.

The chain couples TRBV6-5 to TRBJ1-2; 8 bases align to TRBD1. From germline, CDR1 is MNHEY and CDR2 SVGAGI. The CDR3 runs 12 residues. The ends lost 6 bases at V and 8 bases at J; junction bases unmatched: 5. The CDR3 spells CASSRQGLGYTF. The CDR3 bases are TGTGCCAGCAGCAGACAGGGGTTGGGCTACACCTTC.

CDR3 coding DNA: TGTGCCACCAGTGACACCGGGACAAACCACAATGAGCAGTTCTTC. Translation gives CATSDTGTNHNEQFF. V is TRBV24-1 and J is TRBJ2-1; a weak D match, TRBD1 (6 bases). This CDR3 is 15 amino acids long. The germline gives CDR1 KGHDR, CDR2 SFDVKD. The ends were cut back, 4 bases at V and 5 bases at J, with 14 bases in the middle.

This clone was detected a few times. J is TRBJ1-5 and V is TRBV3-1 (or the pseudogene TRBV3-2), with 9 bases fitting TRBD1. CDR3 length equals 16 residues. Germline CDR1 is LGHDT and CDR2 is YNNKEL (reference sequence). Unmatched junction bases numbered 5, after V lost 1 base and J lost 4 bases. The CDR3 loop is CASSQGQGELNQPQHF. The CDR3 nucleotides are TGTGCCAGCAGCCAAGGACAGGGGGAACTTAATCAGCCCCAGCATTTT.

The V gene is TRBV11-2, the J gene TRBJ2-7; TRBD2 might be the D (5 bases). V was pared by 0 bases and J by 5 bases, with 8 bases between. Germline V gene sequence: CDR1 SGHAT, CDR2 FQNNGV. The CDR3 extends over 13 amino acids. CDR3 protein: CASSLEVGDEQYF. CDR3 coding DNA: TGTGCCAGCAGCTTAGAGGTCGGGGACGAGCAGTACTTC.

The V and J genes are TRBV30 and TRBJ1-3; D not resolved. CDR1 is GTSNPN and CDR2 is SVGIG in the germline V gene (reference sequence). Trimming stripped 6 bases from V and 0 bases from J, with 9 bases between. CDR3 length: 13 amino acids. DNA for the CDR3: TGTGCCTGCATGTTCAGCTCTGGAAACACCATATATTTT. This encodes CACMFSSGNTIYF.

This chain connects TRBV6-1 to TRBJ2-1; D is uncertain. In germline, CDR1 is MNHNS, CDR2 SASEGT. The CDR3 contains 13 residues. V was pared by 2 bases and J by 9 bases, with 11 bases between. The CDR3 reads CASSETDRSEQFF. The CDR3 coding sequence is TGTGCCAGCAGTGAAACCGATAGAAGTGAGCAGTTCTTC.

This clone has just one count. The V gene is TRBV6-5, the J gene TRBJ1-4; 7 bases map to TRBD1. With V trimmed by 5 bases and J by 8 bases, 8 bases remained unmatched. This CDR3 spans 14 amino acids. The V gene's germline CDR1 is MNHEY and CDR2 SVGAGI. The CDR3 spells CASSHGQAREKLFF. Written as DNA, the CDR3 is TGTGCCAGCAGTCACGGACAGGCGAGGGAAAAACTGTTTTTT.

The chain couples TRBV12-3 or TRBV12-4 to TRBJ1-1; D is unresolved. There are 13 residues in the CDR3. Trimming cost V 4 bases and J 2 bases, with 8 bases left between them. The CDR3 sequence is CASSSQLNTEAFF. CDR3 DNA sequence: TGTGCCAGCAGTTCCCAACTCAACACTGAAGCTTTCTTT.

V usage is TRBV10-3 and J usage is TRBJ2-3; 7 nucleotides line up with TRBD2. The CDR3 is made up of 14 amino acids. The J segment lost 7 bases and the V segment lost 7 bases, leaving 11 bases of the junction unmatched. The V gene's germline CDR1 is ENHRY and CDR2 SYGVKD. The CDR3 DNA reads as TGTGCCATCACCGGGAGGCCCGTGGACCATACGCAGTATTTT. Translation gives CAITGRPVDHTQYF.

The V and J genes are TRBV2 and TRBJ2-7; perhaps TRBD2 as D (6 bases). The CDR3 totals 15 residues. Looked up from germline, CDR1 is SNHLY and CDR2 is FYNNEI. The V gene lost 3 bases and the J gene lost 0 bases, with 12 bases spanning the gap. CDR3 sequence (DNA): TGTGCCAGCAGTGACGGAGGGACGGCCTCCTACGAGCAGTACTTC. Protein: CASSDGGTASYEQYF.